What follows is one T cell receptor beta chain and its context. Which antigen it targets is not known. No quality values exist for individual bases; no much larger clone is one base distant. From the cysteine through the phenylalanine, the CDR3 covers 18 amino acids. The kept DNA is CDR3 alone, 54 bases in frame from the first base. The germline V gene provides CDR1 SGHRS and CDR2 YFSETQ. Unmatched junction bases come to 10, with V trimmed by 3 bases and J by 0 bases. The data were obtained in a study of shared clonotypes between healthy human individuals (TCRdb year 2020). With respect to the entire study: Two women and a few men aged 18 to 49 years were included in the cohort. For each donor, CD4 naive and CD4 memory were each run on three plates, CD8 naive on two plates, and CD8 memory on one plate. The study deeply sequenced blood TCR repertoires of about 5 healthy adults to estimate repertoire size and the extent of clonotype sharing between individuals. Between about 0.8 and 9.5 billion PBMCs per donor were obtained by leukapheresis. Different laboratories and diverse techniques were used to prepare libraries and sequence TCR repertoires, to increase sequencing depth and limit assay-specific biases. Broader findings and caveats from the paper: Even with the large sequencing depth, rarefaction of the sorted-subset datasets indicated that sequencing was incomplete. Larger estimated clonotype richness was generally found for naive subsets than for memory subsets. When a few donors were compared, the shared fraction of clonotypes was roughly 5% for naive CD4, 3.5% to 4% for naive CD8, 2.3% for memory CD4, and 0.4% for memory CD8. Sampling was restricted to blood, and TCR repertoires in tissue are likely to differ from TCR repertoires in blood. Higher generation probabilities were observed for clonotypes shared by all four sorted-subset donors than for non-shared clonotypes. Pairwise subsampling indicated that sequencing depth was expected to affect the degree of clonotype sharing among donors. The genetic and exposure-history diversity represented was limited by the small number of donors.

Using the deep immunoSEQ assay, multiplex PCR amplified TCR CDR3 regions from genomic DNA. Genomic DNA extracted from each cell subset was distributed evenly over all wells of several immunoSEQ 96-well plates, and each plate served as one replicate. For sorted subsets, about 220 ng of genomic DNA, equivalent to tens of thousands of T cell genomes, went into each replicate PCR. The purified libraries were quantified using a Qubit 3.0 fluorometer, sized with a Bioanalyzer 2100, and then quantified again using the KAPA Library Quantification kit. A separate single-read 150-cycle Illumina NextSeq 550 flow cell was used to sequence each immunoSEQ 96-well plate. Per the original workflow: Because the immunoSEQ output held only junctional sequences and lacked quality scores, the filtering could not match the filtering applied to full-length reads. Sequences were annotated with PyIR, a Python wrapper for IgBLAST v1.9, and V/J genes and CDR3 were assigned using IMGT germline references. Reads were filtered out if the reads had weak V/J assignments (E-value above 1e-6), no CDR3, stop codons, out-of-frame junctions, or ambiguous translated residues. A V3J clonotype was defined by an identical inferred V gene, J gene, and CDR3 amino acid sequence. The percentage overlap between two repertoires was calculated by dividing the number of shared unique clonotypes by the size of the smaller repertoire. RTK rarefaction, the Chao1 estimator, and Recon v2.1 estimates of unobserved clonotypes were used to assess repertoire richness. OLGA was used to compute generation probabilities for all TCRbeta clonotypes that the gDNA method yielded from a few donors. Not all clones reach the TCRdb copy of this immuneACCESS table, which keeps in-frame sequences only. Checked studies attribute under half of the gap to unresolved V genes and leave the rest unexplained. Clone size and V and J calls were adopted from that table, with D and trimming inferred from the DNA. This sample lists approximately 1.1 million clones; around 82% were detected once. 0.5% to 0.6% of the sample is held by the ten biggest clonotypes.

The donors were healthy, HIV-negative adults with no recently reported acute infections or vaccinations. Only Caucasian adults living in Nashville, Tennessee, USA were represented among the donors. CD4+ T cells were enriched by magnetic negative selection; naive cells were then positively selected on CD45RA, and the negative fraction formed the memory subset. Blood was collected by leukapheresis, and PBMCs were isolated by Ficoll-Histopaque density gradient centrifugation and then cryopreserved in liquid nitrogen vapor phase. Purity and quantity of every magnetically sorted T cell population were checked by analytical flow cytometry. Genomic DNA was isolated from each sorted fraction and quantified by UV absorbance on a Nanodrop 2000c.

This receptor was taken from a man aged 18 to 29 in good health. Some clones in this sample may be carry-over from other donors' samples. In this chain, TRBV5-1 is recombined with TRBJ2-2; 8 central nucleotides agree with TRBD2. The sequenced sample was memory CD4+ T cells from PBMCs. What the cell subset or site label conveys for this sample: CD45RA-negative fraction. The CDR3 sequence is CASSWGPLAASNTGELFF. The nucleotides read TGCGCCAGCAGCTGGGGTCCACTAGCGGCCTCGAACACCGGGGAGCTGTTTTTT. Where the CDR3 stops, the reference TRBV5-1 and TRBJ2-2 genes take over; the full variable domain is KAGVTQTPRYLIKTRGQQVTLSCSPISGHRSVSWYQQTPGQGLQFLFEYFSETQRNKGNFPGRFSGRQFSNSRSEMNVSTLELGDSALYLCASSWGPLAASNTGELFFGEGSRLTVL.